This record concerns one T cell receptor beta chain sequence. What it binds is unknown. This sample was included in a study of shared clonotypes between healthy human individuals. Findings and caveats of the study: Relative to memory subsets, naive subsets generally showed larger estimated richness. Generation of non-shared clonotypes was less probable than generation of clonotypes shared by all four donors. Exclusively blood specimens were collected; tissue repertoires likely differ.

In the naive CD8 group, cells lacked CD45RO and were positively selected for CCR7, so terminally differentiated effector memory CD45RA+ cells were left out. Study donors comprised healthy, HIV-negative adults devoid of recent acute infection or vaccination. Repertoires were generated with immunoSEQ multiplex PCR, while TCRdb's copy carries only in-frame clones and drops some. The data show under 2,000,000 clones, roughly 94% seen once. This sequence was found in a man younger than 30 in good health. The sequenced sample consisted of naive CD8+ T cells sorted from blood.

CDR3 sequence: CASSLLMGTGELFF. Here the CDR3 DNA reads TGTGCCAGCAGCTTGTTGATGGGCACCGGGGAGCTGTTTTTT. The rearrangement links TRBV5-6 to TRBJ2-2; D is unclear. The V gene's germline CDR1 is SGHDT and CDR2 YYEEEE. CDR3 length: 14 residues. V was shortened by 1 base and J by 4 bases, with 8 bases between the two germline ends.